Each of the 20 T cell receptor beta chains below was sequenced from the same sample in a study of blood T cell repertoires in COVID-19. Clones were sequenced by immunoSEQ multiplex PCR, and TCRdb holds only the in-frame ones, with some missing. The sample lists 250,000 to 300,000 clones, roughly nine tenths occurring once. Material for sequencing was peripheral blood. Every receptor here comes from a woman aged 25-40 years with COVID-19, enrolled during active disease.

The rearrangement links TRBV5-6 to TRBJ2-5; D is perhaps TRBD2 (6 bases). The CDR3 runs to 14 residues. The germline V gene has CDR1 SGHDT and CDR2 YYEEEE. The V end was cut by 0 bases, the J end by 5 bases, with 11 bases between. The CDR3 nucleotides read TGTGCCAGCAGCTTGGCGGCGGGGTGGGAGACCCAGTACTTC. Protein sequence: CASSLAAGWETQYF.

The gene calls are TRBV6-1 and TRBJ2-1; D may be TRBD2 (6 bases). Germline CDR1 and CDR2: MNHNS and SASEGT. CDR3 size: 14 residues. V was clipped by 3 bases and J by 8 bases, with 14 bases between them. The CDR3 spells CASSETSYGHEQFF. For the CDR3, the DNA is TGTGCCAGCAGTGAGACTAGTTATGGGCATGAGCAGTTCTTC.

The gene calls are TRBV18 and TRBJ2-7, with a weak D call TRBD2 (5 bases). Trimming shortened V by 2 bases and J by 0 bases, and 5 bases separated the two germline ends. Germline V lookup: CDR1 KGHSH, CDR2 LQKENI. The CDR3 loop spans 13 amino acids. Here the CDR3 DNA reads TGTGCCAGCTCACCAGAGGGCTCCTACGAGCAGTACTTC. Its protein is CASSPEGSYEQYF.

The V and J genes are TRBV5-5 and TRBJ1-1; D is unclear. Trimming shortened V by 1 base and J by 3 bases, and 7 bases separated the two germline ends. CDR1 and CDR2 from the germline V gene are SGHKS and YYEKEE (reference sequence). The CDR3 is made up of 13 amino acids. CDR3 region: CASSLSRYTEAFF. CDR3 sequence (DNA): TGTGCCAGCAGCTTGTCGCGCTACACTGAAGCTTTCTTT.

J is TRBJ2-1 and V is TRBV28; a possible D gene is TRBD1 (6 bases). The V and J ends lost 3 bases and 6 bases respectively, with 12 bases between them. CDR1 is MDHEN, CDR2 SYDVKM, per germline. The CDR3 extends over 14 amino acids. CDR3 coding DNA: TGTGCCAGCAGTTTCAATCTCAGGGGCAATGAGCAGTTCTTC. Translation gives CASSFNLRGNEQFF.

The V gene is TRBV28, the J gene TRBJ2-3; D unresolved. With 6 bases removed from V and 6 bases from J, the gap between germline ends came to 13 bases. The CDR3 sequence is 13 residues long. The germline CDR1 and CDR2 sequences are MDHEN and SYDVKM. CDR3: CASRTLDLDTQYF. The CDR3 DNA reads TGTGCCAGCAGAACTTTAGATCTTGATACGCAGTATTTT.

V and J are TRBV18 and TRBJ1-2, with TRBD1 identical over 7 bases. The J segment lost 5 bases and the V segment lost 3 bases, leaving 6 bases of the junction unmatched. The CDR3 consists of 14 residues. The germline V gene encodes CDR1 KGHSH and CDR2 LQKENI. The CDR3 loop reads CASSPATGSYGYTF. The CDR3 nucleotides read TGTGCCAGCTCACCGGCGACAGGGAGTTATGGCTACACCTTC.

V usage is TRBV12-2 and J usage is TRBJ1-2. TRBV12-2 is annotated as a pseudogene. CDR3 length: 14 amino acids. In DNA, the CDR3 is TGTGCAAGTCGCCCCGAGGGATTTGGCTATGGCTACACCTTC. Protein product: CASRPEGFGYGYTF.

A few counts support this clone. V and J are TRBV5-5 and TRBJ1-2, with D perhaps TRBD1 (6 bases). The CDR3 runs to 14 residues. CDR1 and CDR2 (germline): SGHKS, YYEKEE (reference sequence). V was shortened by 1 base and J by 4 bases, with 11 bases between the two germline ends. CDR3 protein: CASSLTGGSYGYTF. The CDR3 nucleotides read TGTGCCAGCAGCTTGACTGGGGGCAGCTATGGCTACACCTTC.

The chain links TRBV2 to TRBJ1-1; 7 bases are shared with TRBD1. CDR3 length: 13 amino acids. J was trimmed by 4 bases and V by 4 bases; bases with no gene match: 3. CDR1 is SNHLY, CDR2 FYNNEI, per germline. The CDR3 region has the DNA TGTGCCAGCAGTGTTAACAGGGGCACTGAAGCTTTCTTT. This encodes CASSVNRGTEAFF.

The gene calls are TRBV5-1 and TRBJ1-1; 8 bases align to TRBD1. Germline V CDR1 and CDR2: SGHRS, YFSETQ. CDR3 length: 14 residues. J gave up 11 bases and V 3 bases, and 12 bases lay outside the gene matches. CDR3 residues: CASSSDRDLGRAFF. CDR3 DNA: TGCGCCAGCAGCTCGGACAGGGACCTTGGACGGGCTTTCTTT.

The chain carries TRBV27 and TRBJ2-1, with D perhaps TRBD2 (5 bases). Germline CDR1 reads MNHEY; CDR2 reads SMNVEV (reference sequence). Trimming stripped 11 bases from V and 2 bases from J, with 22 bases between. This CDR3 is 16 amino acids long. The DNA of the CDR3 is TGTGCCTCCACAGCTACCAGCGGCGATACCTACAATGAGCAGTTCTTC. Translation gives CASTATSGDTYNEQFF.

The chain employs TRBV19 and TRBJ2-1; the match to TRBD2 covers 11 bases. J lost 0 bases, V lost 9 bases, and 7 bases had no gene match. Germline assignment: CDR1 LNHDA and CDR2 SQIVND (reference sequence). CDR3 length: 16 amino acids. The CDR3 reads CASARSGGASYNEQFF. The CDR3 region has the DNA TGTGCCAGCGCCCGTAGCGGGGGGGCCTCCTACAATGAGCAGTTCTTC.

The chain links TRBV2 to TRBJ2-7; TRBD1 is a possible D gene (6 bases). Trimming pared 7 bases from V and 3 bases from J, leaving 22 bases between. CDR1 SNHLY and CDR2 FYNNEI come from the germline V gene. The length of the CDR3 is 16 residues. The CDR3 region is CASTLMGAGTGYEQYF. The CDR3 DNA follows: TGTGCCAGCACCTTGATGGGGGCAGGTACTGGCTACGAGCAGTACTTC.

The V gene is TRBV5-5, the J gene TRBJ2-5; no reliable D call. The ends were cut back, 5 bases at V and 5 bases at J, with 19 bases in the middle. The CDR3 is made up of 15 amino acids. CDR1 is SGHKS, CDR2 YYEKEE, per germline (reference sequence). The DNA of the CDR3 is TGTGCCAGCAGGGCGCGAGGATCCCCATGGGAGACCCAGTACTTC. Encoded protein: CASRARGSPWETQYF.

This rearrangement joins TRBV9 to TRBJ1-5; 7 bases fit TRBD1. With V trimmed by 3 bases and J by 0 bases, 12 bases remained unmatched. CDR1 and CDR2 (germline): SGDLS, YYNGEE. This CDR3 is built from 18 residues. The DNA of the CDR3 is TGTGCCAGCAGCGGTCGGCCTTACAGGGGAAGTAGCAATCAGCCCCAGCATTTT. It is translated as CASSGRPYRGSSNQPQHF.

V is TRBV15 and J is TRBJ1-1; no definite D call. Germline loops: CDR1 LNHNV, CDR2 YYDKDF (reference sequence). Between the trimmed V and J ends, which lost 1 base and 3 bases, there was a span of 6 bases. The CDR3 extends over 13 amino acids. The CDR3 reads CATSRAGYTEAFF. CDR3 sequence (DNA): TGTGCCACCAGCAGAGCGGGGTACACTGAAGCTTTCTTT. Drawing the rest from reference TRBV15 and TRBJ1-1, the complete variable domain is DAMVIQNPRYQVTQFGKPVTLSCSQTLNHNVMYWYQQKSSQAPKLLFHYYDKDFNNEADTPDNFQSRRPNTSFCFLDIRSPGLGDTAMYLCATSRAGYTEAFFGQGTRLTVV.

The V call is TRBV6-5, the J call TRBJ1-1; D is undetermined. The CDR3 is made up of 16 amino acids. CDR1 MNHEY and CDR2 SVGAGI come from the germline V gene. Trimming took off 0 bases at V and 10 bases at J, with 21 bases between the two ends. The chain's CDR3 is CASSYSGLTRKYSAFF. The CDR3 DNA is TGTGCCAGCAGTTACTCAGGACTTACCCGTAAATATTCAGCTTTCTTT.

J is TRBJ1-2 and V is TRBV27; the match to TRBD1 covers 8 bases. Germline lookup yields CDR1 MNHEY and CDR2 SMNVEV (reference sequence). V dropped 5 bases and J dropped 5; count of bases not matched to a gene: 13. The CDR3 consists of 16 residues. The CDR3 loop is CASSPGPTTGGYGYTF. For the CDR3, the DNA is TGTGCCAGCAGTCCAGGGCCCACCACAGGGGGGTATGGCTACACCTTC.

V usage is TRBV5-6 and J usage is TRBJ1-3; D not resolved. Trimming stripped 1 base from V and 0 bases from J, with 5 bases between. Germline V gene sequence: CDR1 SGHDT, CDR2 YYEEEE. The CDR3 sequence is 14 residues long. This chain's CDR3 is CASSLSISGNTIYF. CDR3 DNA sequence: TGTGCCAGCAGCTTGTCAATCTCTGGAAACACCATATATTTT.